This TCR beta chain emerged from a study of identical twins. Study observations and caveats: Modeled out-of-frame TCR alpha sharing in monozygotic twins fell below observed levels.

The sample holds many counts of this clonotype. Its target is not known. Germline CDR1 reads SGHRS; CDR2 reads YFSETQ. CDR3 length: 15 amino acids. The V gene end was trimmed by 4 bases and the J gene end by 8 bases; junction bases not matched to a gene: 10. TCRdb called the 5' RACE reads again in MiXCR, with one record for every CDR3 protein. The sample holds hundreds of thousands of distinct CDR3 sequences, over 9% seen once. The same sample was also studied in work on yellow fever vaccine responses in identical twins.

V is TRBV5-1 and J is TRBJ2-1; the match to TRBD1 covers 9 bases. The sequenced sample was CD8+ T cells sorted from blood. The clonotype comes from a woman aged 18-29 years in good health. This CDR3 is CASSAWDRDEDEQFF. For the CDR3, the DNA is TGCGCCAGCAGCGCGTGGGACAGGGACGAGGATGAGCAGTTCTTC.